This TCR beta chain was obtained from a study of shared clonotypes between healthy human individuals. TCRdb's copy holds only in-frame clones and misses some; the assay was immunoSEQ multiplex PCR. The sample lists about 680,000 clones; 72% were seen once. This TCR came from a woman in her 30s in good health. The sequencing sample was made of memory CD4+ T cells sorted from blood. Regarding subset: CD45RA-negative fraction.

The CDR3, as DNA: TGTGCCATCAGTGGACAGGGGGTACTCTCCTACGAGCAGTACTTC. Amino acids: CAISGQGVLSYEQYF. The V gene is TRBV10-3, the J gene TRBJ2-7, with 9 bases fitting TRBD1. There are 15 residues in the CDR3. Losses at the gene ends were 4 bases for V and 0 bases for J; bases not matched to a gene: 4. CDR1 and CDR2 from the germline V gene are ENHRY and SYGVKD.